This T cell receptor beta chain comes out of a study of blood T cells in healthy people across ages. Findings and limits, study-wide: Age brought a roughly linear fall in TCR beta diversity measured per million T cells.

A second PCR of 7 to 11 cycles used a sample-barcoded 5' primer and a J-beta primer mix. Each cDNA molecule, via a template-switch adaptor with 12 random nucleotides, was tagged. CDR3-containing paired-end reads numbered at least 2.5 million in each sample. TCRdb fed the 5' RACE reads into MiXCR, producing one record per CDR3 protein. Of about 780,000 distinct CDR3 sequences in the sample, 35% to 50% were seen once. Turning to this clonotype: Its antigen is not known.

The junction had 9 bases not matched to a gene; V was cut back by 5 bases and J by 8 bases. This CDR3 spans 14 amino acids. Germline CDR1 DFQATT, CDR2 SNEGSKA (reference sequence). Total RNA was extracted at no less than 6 micrograms per sample. The source of this sequence is an older man in good health. The chain joins TRBV20-1 to TRBJ1-4; 9 nucleotides agree with TRBD1. Sample: blood. CDR3 sequence reads: CSAQRDRVYEKLFF. The CDR3 DNA sequence: TGCAGTGCTCAACGGGACAGGGTATACGAAAAACTGTTTTTT.